This T cell receptor (beta chain) was recorded in a study of T cell changes during pregnancy in multiple sclerosis. Data came from immunoSEQ multiplex PCR; TCRdb stores just in-frame clones and leaves some out. Among around 65,000 clones listed, roughly 90% were seen once. Trimming cost V 11 bases and J 4 bases; bases outside gene matches: 6. The CDR3 is 12 residues long. Germline lookup yields CDR1 ENHRY and CDR2 SYGVKD. The chain combines TRBV10-3 with TRBJ1-1; 8 bases agree with TRBD1. The sample consisted of peripheral blood, taken in the first trimester of pregnancy. The clonotype originates from a female donor with multiple sclerosis, enrolled in a pregnancy study. CDR3 nucleotide sequence: TGTGCCTTTCGGGGGACAGGCACTGAAGCTTTCTTT. Its translation: CAFRGTGTEAFF.